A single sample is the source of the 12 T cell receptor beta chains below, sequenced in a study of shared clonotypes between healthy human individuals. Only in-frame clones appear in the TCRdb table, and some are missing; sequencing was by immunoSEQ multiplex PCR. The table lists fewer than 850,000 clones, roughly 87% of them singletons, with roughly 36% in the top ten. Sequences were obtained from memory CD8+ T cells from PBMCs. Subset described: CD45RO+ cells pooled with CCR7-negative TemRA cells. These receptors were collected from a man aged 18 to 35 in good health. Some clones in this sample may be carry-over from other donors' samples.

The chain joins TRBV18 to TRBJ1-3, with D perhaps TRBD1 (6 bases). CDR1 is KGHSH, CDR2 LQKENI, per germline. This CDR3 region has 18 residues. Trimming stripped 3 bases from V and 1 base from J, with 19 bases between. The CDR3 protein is CASSPYRLKQGSGNTIYF. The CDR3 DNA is TGTGCCAGCTCACCCTACAGATTAAAACAGGGTTCTGGAAACACCATATATTTT.

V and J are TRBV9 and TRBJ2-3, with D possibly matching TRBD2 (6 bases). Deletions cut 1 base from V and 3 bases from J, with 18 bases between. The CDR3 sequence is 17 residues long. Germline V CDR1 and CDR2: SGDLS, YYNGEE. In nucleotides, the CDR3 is TGTGCCAGCAGCGTAATGTCTAGCGTCCTAGGGACAGATACGCAGTATTTT. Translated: CASSVMSSVLGTDTQYF.

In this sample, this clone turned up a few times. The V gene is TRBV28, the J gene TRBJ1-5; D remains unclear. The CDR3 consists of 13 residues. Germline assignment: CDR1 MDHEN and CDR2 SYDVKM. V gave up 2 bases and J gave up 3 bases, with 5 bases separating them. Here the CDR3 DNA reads TGTGCCAGCAGTTTACAGGTCAATCAGCCCCAGCATTTT. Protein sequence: CASSLQVNQPQHF. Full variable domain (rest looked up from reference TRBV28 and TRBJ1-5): DVKVTQSSRYLVKRTGEKVFLECVQDMDHENMFWYRQDPGLGLRLIYFSYDVKMKEKGDIPEGYSVSREKKERFSLILESASTNQTSMYLCASSLQVNQPQHFGDGTRLSIL.

The chain's CDR3 is CASSADSGRTSYEQYF. CDR3 in DNA: TGTGCCAGCAGCGCCGACAGCGGGAGGACCTCCTACGAGCAGTACTTC. The chain is built from TRBV5-4 and TRBJ2-7; the match to TRBD2 covers 9 bases. With 4 bases clipped from V and 0 bases from J, the junction kept 8 bases outside the gene matches. CDR1 is SGHNT, CDR2 YYREEE, per germline (reference sequence). The CDR3 has 16 amino acids.

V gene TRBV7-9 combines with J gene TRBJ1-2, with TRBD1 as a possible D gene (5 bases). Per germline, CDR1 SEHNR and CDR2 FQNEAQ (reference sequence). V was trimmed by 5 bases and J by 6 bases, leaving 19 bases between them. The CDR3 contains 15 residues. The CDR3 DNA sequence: TGTGCCAGCAGCGACAAGGTTGGGGGAGAGGATGGCTACACCTTC. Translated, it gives CASSDKVGGEDGYTF.

CDR3 DNA: TGTGCCAGCAGCTTGCGAGGGACCGCCTACGAGCAGTACTTC. As protein: CASSLRGTAYEQYF. The chain joins TRBV5-6 to TRBJ2-7; D is perhaps TRBD1 or TRBD2 (5 bases each). V was cut by 1 base and J by 2 bases, with 10 bases left in between. The CDR3 is made up of 14 amino acids. In germline, CDR1 is SGHDT, CDR2 YYEEEE.

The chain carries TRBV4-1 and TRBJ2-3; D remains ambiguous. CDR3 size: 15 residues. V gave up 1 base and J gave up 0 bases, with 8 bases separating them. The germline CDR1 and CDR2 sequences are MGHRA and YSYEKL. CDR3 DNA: TGCGCCAGCAGCCAAGGTCAGACTAGCACAGATACGCAGTATTTT. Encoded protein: CASSQGQTSTDTQYF.

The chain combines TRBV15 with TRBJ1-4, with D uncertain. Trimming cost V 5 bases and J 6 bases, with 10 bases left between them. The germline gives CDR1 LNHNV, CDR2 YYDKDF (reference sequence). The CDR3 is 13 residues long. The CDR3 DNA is TGTGCCACCAGCCCTGCTCCGTATGAAAAACTGTTTTTT. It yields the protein CATSPAPYEKLFF.

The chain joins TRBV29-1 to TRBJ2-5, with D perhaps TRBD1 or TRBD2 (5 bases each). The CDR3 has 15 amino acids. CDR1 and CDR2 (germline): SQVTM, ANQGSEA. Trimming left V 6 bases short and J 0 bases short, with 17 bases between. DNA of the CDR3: TGCAGCGTCCAAATCCCGGGACGGAACCAAGAGACCCAGTACTTC. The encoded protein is CSVQIPGRNQETQYF.

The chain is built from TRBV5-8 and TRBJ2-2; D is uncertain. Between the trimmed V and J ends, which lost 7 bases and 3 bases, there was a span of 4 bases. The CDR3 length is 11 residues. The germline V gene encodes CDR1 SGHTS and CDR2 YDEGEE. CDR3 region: CASPDTGELFF. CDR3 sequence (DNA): TGTGCCAGCCCTGACACCGGGGAGCTGTTTTTT.

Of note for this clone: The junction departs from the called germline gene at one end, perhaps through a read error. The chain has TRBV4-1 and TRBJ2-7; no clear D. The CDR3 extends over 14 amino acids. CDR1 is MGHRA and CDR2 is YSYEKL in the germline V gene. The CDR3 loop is CAGSQDPRVEEQYF. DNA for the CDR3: TGCGCCGGCAGCCAAGATCCCCGGGTCGAGGAGCAGTACTTC.

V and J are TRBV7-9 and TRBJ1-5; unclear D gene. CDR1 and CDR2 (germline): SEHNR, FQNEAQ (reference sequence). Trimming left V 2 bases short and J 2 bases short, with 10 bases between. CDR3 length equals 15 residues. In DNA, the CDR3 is TGTGCCAGCAGCTTATCTTCGGCGGGCAATCAGCCCCAGCATTTT. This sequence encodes CASSLSSAGNQPQHF.